The 20 T cell receptor beta chains below were found in one sample sequenced in a study of blood T cell repertoires in COVID-19. Assay used: immunoSEQ multiplex PCR; TCRdb lists only in-frame clones, some missing. This sample carries roughly 350,000 clones, over 75% of them seen once, and the ten largest clones take roughly a tenth. Specimen: peripheral blood. All receptors come from a woman aged 30 to 39 with COVID-19, enrolled during active disease.

The gene calls are TRBV6-6 and TRBJ2-7, with 10 bases aligning to TRBD2. With V trimmed by 5 bases and J by 5 bases, 6 bases remained unmatched. CDR1 and CDR2 from the germline V gene are MNHNY and SVGAGI (reference sequence). There are 14 residues in the CDR3. As DNA, the CDR3 is TGTGCCAGCAGTCTAGCGGGAGCGGTCCACGAGCAGTACTTC. This codes for CASSLAGAVHEQYF.

The rearrangement joins TRBV28 to TRBJ1-5; maybe TRBD1 (6 bases). CDR3 length: 15 amino acids. CDR1 and CDR2 from the germline V gene are MDHEN and SYDVKM. With 6 bases removed from V and 7 bases from J, the gap between germline ends came to 19 bases. As DNA, the CDR3 is TGTGCCAGCAGCTACGGGACAACCCGGTCGCAGCCCCAGCATTTT. Translating it yields CASSYGTTRSQPQHF.

The J gene is TRBJ2-7, the V gene TRBV2, with 7 bases matching TRBD1. CDR1 and CDR2 (germline): SNHLY, FYNNEI. V lost 7 bases, J lost 0 bases, and 12 bases stayed unmatched. The CDR3 length is 16 residues. The CDR3 region has the DNA TGTGCCAGCACCGACGTTGGACAGGTTACCTCCTACGAGCAGTACTTC. Encoded protein: CASTDVGQVTSYEQYF.

V is TRBV25-1 and J is TRBJ2-7; D is unresolved. The germline V gene encodes CDR1 MGHDK and CDR2 SYGVNS. With 0 bases removed from V and 0 bases from J, the gap between germline ends came to 6 bases. CDR3 size: 14 residues. CDR3 nucleotides: TGTGCCAGCAGTGAATACGCAGTCTCCTACGAGCAGTACTTC. Translated: CASSEYAVSYEQYF.

This clone occurred once. The chain combines TRBV6-5 with TRBJ1-4; D uncertain. Looked up from germline, CDR1 is MNHEY and CDR2 is SVGAGI. This CDR3 has 13 residues. V shed 8 bases and J shed 8 bases, with 15 bases lying between them. The CDR3 sequence: CASGRGGGEKLFF. CDR3 nucleotide sequence: TGTGCCAGCGGGCGGGGTGGTGGCGAAAAACTGTTTTTT.

V usage is TRBV10-3 and J usage is TRBJ2-7, with TRBD2 as a possible D gene (5 bases). The CDR3 extends over 12 amino acids. V lost 3 bases and J 5 bases, leaving 8 bases between the germline ends. Germline CDR1 is ENHRY and CDR2 is SYGVKD. Here the CDR3 DNA reads TGTGCCATCAGTGAAGGAGGCCACGAGCAGTACTTC. Translated, it gives CAISEGGHEQYF.

This chain joins TRBV11-2 and TRBJ1-5; D gene unclear. The CDR3 has 13 residues. Trimming removed 1 base at V and 8 bases at J, with 9 bases between. Germline values: CDR1 SGHAT, CDR2 FQNNGV. CDR3 protein: CASSLGVNKPQHF. Written as DNA, the CDR3 is TGTGCCAGCAGCTTAGGAGTAAATAAGCCCCAGCATTTT.

This sequence joins TRBV19 and TRBJ1-5; TRBD1 might be the D (5 bases). There are 14 residues in the CDR3. V was pared by 7 bases and J by 2 bases, with 12 bases between. Germline lookup yields CDR1 LNHDA and CDR2 SQIVND (reference sequence). CDR3 coding DNA: TGTGCCAGTACCAATGGGGGGGGCAATCAGCCCCAGCATTTT. Its translation is CASTNGGGNQPQHF.

The chain is built from TRBV2 and TRBJ2-2; 14 nucleotides align to TRBD2. Looked up from germline, CDR1 is SNHLY and CDR2 is FYNNEI. V trimming: 11 bases; J trimming: 3 bases; junction bases outside the gene matches: 11. This CDR3 contains 17 residues. The CDR3 spells CAGAGTSGSGDTGELFF. In DNA form, the CDR3 reads TGTGCCGGGGCCGGGACTAGCGGGAGTGGGGACACCGGGGAGCTGTTTTTT. The complete variable domain, with remaining parts taken from reference TRBV2 and TRBJ2-2, reads EPEVTQTPSHQVTQMGQEVILRCVPISNHLYFYWYRQILGQKVEFLVSFYNNEISEKSEIFDDQFSVERPDGSNFTLKIRSTKLEDSAMYFCAGAGTSGSGDTGELFFGEGSRLTVL.

The chain links TRBV6-5 to TRBJ2-2; possible D gene TRBD1, 5 bases. The germline V gene encodes CDR1 MNHEY and CDR2 SVGAGI. The CDR3 is 15 residues long. V was clipped by 2 bases and J by 0 bases, with 7 bases between them. The CDR3 is CASSYTGPNTGELFF. CDR3 in DNA: TGTGCCAGCAGTTACACAGGCCCGAACACCGGGGAGCTGTTTTTT.

The J gene is TRBJ2-1, the V gene TRBV24-1; 11 bases agree with TRBD2. The CDR3 contains 16 residues. Germline CDR1 and CDR2: KGHDR and SFDVKD. With 5 bases clipped from V and 2 bases from J, the junction kept 4 bases outside the gene matches. CDR3 protein: CATSASGRSAYNEQFF. The CDR3 DNA follows: TGTGCCACCAGTGCTAGCGGGAGGAGTGCCTACAATGAGCAGTTCTTC.

V usage is TRBV5-4 and J usage is TRBJ2-7, with a tentative D call TRBD2 (6 bases). Looked up from germline, CDR1 is SGHNT and CDR2 is YYREEE (reference sequence). The germline V and J ends were trimmed by 4 bases and 1 base, with 21 bases remaining between them. The CDR3 length is 17 residues. The DNA of the CDR3 is TGTGCCAGCAGCCCCTTTGGTGGGGAGGTATATTCCTACGAGCAGTACTTC. Protein sequence: CASSPFGGEVYSYEQYF.

The chain combines TRBV9 with TRBJ2-2; D is unresolved. Trimming removed 3 bases from V and 8 bases from J, with 8 bases in between. The CDR3 runs to 12 residues. Germline CDR1 and CDR2: SGDLS and YYNGEE. This chain's CDR3 is CASSDLPGELFF. CDR3 DNA sequence: TGTGCCAGCAGCGACCTACCGGGGGAGCTGTTTTTT.

The genes are TRBV6-5 and TRBJ2-6; 8 nucleotides line up with TRBD1. This CDR3 has 15 amino acids. The trim removed 4 bases at V and 2 bases at J, leaving 1 base unmatched. In germline, CDR1 is MNHEY, CDR2 SVGAGI. This CDR3 is CASSSRGPGANVLTF. CDR3 bases: TGTGCCAGCAGTTCCAGGGGGCCTGGGGCCAACGTCCTGACTTTC.

The chain combines TRBV2 with TRBJ2-3; D not resolved. Germline CDR1 SNHLY, CDR2 FYNNEI. Trimming took 4 bases from V and 2 from J, leaving 16 bases between them. The CDR3 contains 16 residues. CDR3 nucleotides: TGTGCCAGCAGTGTCAATGGTAACTCTTTCACAGATACGCAGTATTTT. Translated: CASSVNGNSFTDTQYF.

J is TRBJ2-2 and V is TRBV2; D possibly corresponds to TRBD1 (5 bases). This CDR3 is built from 13 residues. The germline V and J ends were trimmed by 4 bases and 6 bases, with 9 bases remaining between them. Per germline, CDR1 SNHLY and CDR2 FYNNEI. CDR3 nucleotides: TGTGCCAGCAGTGTTAAGGGGCCCGGGGAGCTGTTTTTT. Protein: CASSVKGPGELFF.

This chain connects TRBV19 to TRBJ1-6; 9 bases fit TRBD1. The ends lost 7 bases at V and 10 bases at J; junction bases unmatched: 5. Germline CDR1 and CDR2: LNHDA and SQIVND (reference sequence). The CDR3 contains 13 residues. CDR3 amino acids: CASNRDRDSPLHF. The DNA for the CDR3 is TGTGCCAGTAATCGGGACAGGGACTCACCCCTCCACTTT.

V and J are TRBV9 and TRBJ2-3; perhaps TRBD2 as D (5 bases). V lost 1 base and J lost 5, with 14 bases in between. The germline V gene has CDR1 SGDLS and CDR2 YYNGEE. CDR3 length: 15 residues. In nucleotides, the CDR3 is TGTGCCAGCAGCGTACTCCTGGGCGCGGGAGATACGCAGTATTTT. Translated: CASSVLLGAGDTQYF. Full variable domain (rest looked up from reference TRBV9 and TRBJ2-3): DSGVTQTPKHLITATGQRVTLRCSPRSGDLSVYWYQQSLDQGLQFLIQYYNGEERAKGNILERFSAQQFPDLHSELNLSSLELGDSALYFCASSVLLGAGDTQYFGPGTRLTVL.

This chain links TRBV7-2 with TRBJ2-1; D is ambiguous. CDR3 size: 11 residues. Looked up from germline, CDR1 is SGHTA and CDR2 is FQGNSA. V lost 5 bases and J lost 8, with 7 bases in between. CDR3 sequence: CASSRVDEQFF. The CDR3 DNA reads TGTGCCAGCAGCCGCGTGGATGAGCAGTTCTTC.

This chain uses TRBV7-9 with TRBJ2-7; the match to TRBD2 covers 7 bases. V dropped 7 bases and J dropped 3; count of bases not matched to a gene: 12. The CDR3 sequence is 15 residues long. From germline, CDR1 is SEHNR and CDR2 FQNEAQ (reference sequence). CDR3 protein: CASNPLSGAGYEQYF. The CDR3 DNA reads TGTGCCAGCAACCCACTGAGCGGGGCTGGCTACGAGCAGTACTTC.